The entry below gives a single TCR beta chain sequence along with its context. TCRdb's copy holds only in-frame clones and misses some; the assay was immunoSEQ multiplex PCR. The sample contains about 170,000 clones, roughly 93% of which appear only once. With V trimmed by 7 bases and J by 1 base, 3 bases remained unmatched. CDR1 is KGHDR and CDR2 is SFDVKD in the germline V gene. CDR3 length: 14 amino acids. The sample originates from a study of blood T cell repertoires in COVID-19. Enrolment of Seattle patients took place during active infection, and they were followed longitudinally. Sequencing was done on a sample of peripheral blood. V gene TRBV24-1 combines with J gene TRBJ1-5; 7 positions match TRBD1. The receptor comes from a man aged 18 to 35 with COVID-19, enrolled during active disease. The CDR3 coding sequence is TGTGCCACCAGAGGGACAGTCAGCAATCAGCCCCAGCATTTT. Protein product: CATRGTVSNQPQHF.